Given below is one T cell receptor (beta chain) in context. This specimen comes from a study of beta chain features in type 1 diabetes. cDNA synthesis used the whole RNA isolate, giving expressed TCRB sequences. TCRdb's copy holds only in-frame clones and misses some; the assay was immunoSEQ multiplex PCR. The sample has 250,000 to 300,000 clones, approximately 8.1% seen once; the top ten hold more than 0.9%. Germline assignment: CDR1 SGHAT and CDR2 FQNNGV. V was pared by 4 bases and J by 6 bases, with 4 bases between. This CDR3 has 11 amino acids. The sequence derives from a woman aged 18-29 years in good health. The rearrangement links TRBV11-2 to TRBJ2-1; unclear D gene. Sample: central memory CD4+ T cells from blood. CDR3 in amino acids: CASSSTNEQFF. Written as DNA, the CDR3 is TGTGCCAGCAGCTCCACCAATGAGCAGTTCTTC.